This record concerns one T cell receptor beta chain sequence. Its antigen is undetermined. This specimen belongs to a study of shared clonotypes between healthy human individuals. Germline CDR1 SGHRS, CDR2 YFSETQ. The CDR3 runs to 16 residues. Trimming took 3 bases from V and 0 from J; bases not matched to a gene: 7. Findings of the study overall: With few donors, the genetic and exposure-history diversity represented was limited.

The assay was carried out at the deep level. The authors' processing: ImmunoSEQ supplied junction-only sequences lacking quality scores, so filtering was different. Assay used: immunoSEQ multiplex PCR; TCRdb lists only in-frame clones, some missing. That table gives V, J and clone size, and the DNA gave D and trimming. Here the sample spans about 600,000 clones, around 76% being singletons. What was sequenced was PBMCs. The clonotype comes from a woman aged 40 to 50 in good health. Some clones in this sample may be carry-over from other donors' samples. The chain couples TRBV5-1 to TRBJ1-1; 8 bases are a match to TRBD1. The CDR3: CASSSGQGLLNTEAFF. CDR3 DNA: TGCGCCAGCAGCTCTGGACAGGGATTATTGAACACTGAAGCTTTCTTT.